The present T cell receptor (beta chain) was sequenced within a study of cytomegalovirus exposure and HLA in healthy donors. Study-level background: Previous work identified 120 million or so unique TCR beta sequences from around 200 million T cells.

General study findings and limits: Later analysis suggested links between common viral pathogens and several top significant clusters. The study flagged about 150 TCR beta chains as cytomegalovirus-associated. The study dropped some indistinguishable V segments, TRBV6-2 and TRBV6-3 among them.

Germline CDR1 reads SEHNR; CDR2 reads FQNEAQ (reference sequence). V was cut by 5 bases and J by 1 base, with 14 bases left in between. There are 16 residues in the CDR3. The PCR contained 60 Vbeta and 13 Jbeta primers. Assay used: immunoSEQ multiplex PCR; TCRdb lists only in-frame clones, some missing. The repertoire consists of roughly 120,000 clones, with 78% occurring once and the leading ten covering roughly 1.2%. Of note for this clone: No antigen is known for it.

Material: PBMCs. This clonotype was sampled from a woman aged 25-40 years in good health and CMV-seronegative. The chain carries TRBV7-9 and TRBJ2-2; a weak D match, TRBD1 (6 bases). The CDR3 DNA reads TGTGCCAGCAGCGATCCTCCGGGACAGAACACCGGGGAGCTGTTTTTT. It specifies CASSDPPGQNTGELFF. The variable domain in full, with the rest retrieved from reference TRBV7-9 and TRBJ2-2, is DTGVSQNPRHKITKRGQNVTFRCDPISEHNRLYWYRQTLGQGPEFLTYFQNEAQLEKSRLLSDRFSAERPKGSFSTLEIQRTEQGDSAMYLCASSDPPGQNTGELFFGEGSRLTVL.